The 28 T cell receptor beta chains below come from one sample, sequenced in a study of Ad26.COV2.S vaccination and SARS-CoV-2 variants (dated by TCRdb to about 2021). Receptor libraries were prepared by the immunoSEQ multiplex PCR assay. Entries here come from immuneACCESS through TCRdb and include only in-frame sequences with V and J called. Some clones fail to appear in such tables; in the studies checked, an unresolved V gene covers under half of the shortfall, and the cause of the remainder is unknown. Recorded for this sample are about 390,000 clones; about 92% of them occurred a single time. The ten top clones hold about 1.7% of the sample. The label giving this sample's treatment or condition can be read as: some 20 received Ad26.COV2.S at low or high dose, single or two shots; about 5 received placebo; per-sample allocation not given. For vaccine and placebo recipients, repertoires were sequenced using samples collected on day 63 after the first injection.

Here the sequenced sample was peripheral blood, taken in a trial of Ad26.COV2.S vaccine versus placebo. The source is a person between 18 and 60 years old who received the Ad26.COV2.S COVID-19 vaccine or a placebo.

The chain carries TRBV19 and TRBJ2-2, with 9 bases fitting TRBD1. The V segment lost 6 bases and the J segment 4 bases; nucleotides outside the gene matches: 9. CDR1 LNHDA and CDR2 SQIVND come from the germline V gene (reference sequence). CDR3 length equals 16 residues. The CDR3 here is CASRLQGARGTGELFF. As DNA, the CDR3 is TGTGCCAGTAGGTTACAGGGGGCGCGGGGCACCGGGGAGCTGTTTTTT.

V is TRBV4-3 and J is TRBJ1-2; TRBD1 is a possible D gene (5 bases). CDR1 and CDR2 from the germline V gene are LGHNA and YSLEER. The V end was cut by 3 bases, the J end by 0 bases, with 11 bases between. The CDR3 is made up of 15 amino acids. This CDR3 reads CASSQHQGPNYGYTF. The CDR3 coding sequence is TGCGCCAGCAGCCAGCATCAGGGCCCTAACTATGGCTACACCTTC.

The chain carries TRBV7-9 and TRBJ1-1, with D unclear. The CDR3 length is 14 residues. Germline V gene sequence: CDR1 SEHNR, CDR2 FQNEAQ (reference sequence). Deletions cut 2 bases from V and 8 bases from J, with 15 bases between. The CDR3 region is CASSLISNAEEAFF. In nucleotides, the CDR3 is TGTGCCAGCAGCTTAATTTCTAATGCGGAAGAAGCTTTCTTT.

This chain links TRBV7-6 with TRBJ2-5; the D gene is possibly TRBD2 (6 bases). Germline assignment: CDR1 SGHVS and CDR2 FNYEAQ. Trimming cost V 5 bases and J 2 bases, with 15 bases left between them. The CDR3 runs 15 residues. The CDR3 DNA sequence: TGTGCCAGCAGCCAGAGACTAGTCCAACAAGAGACCCAGTACTTC. Translating it yields CASSQRLVQQETQYF.

The chain joins TRBV4-3 to TRBJ2-3, with D tentatively TRBD1 (6 bases). The V end was cut by 4 bases, the J end by 2 bases, with 10 bases between. CDR3 length: 14 amino acids. Germline loops: CDR1 LGHNA, CDR2 YSLEER. CDR3 coding DNA: TGCGCCAGCAGCCCGGACAGAAACACAGATACGCAGTATTTT. Amino acid sequence: CASSPDRNTDTQYF.

In the case of this clone: The sample has other DNA sequences that encode this CDR3 too. The genes are TRBV9 and TRBJ1-2; no definite D call. The CDR3 consists of 14 residues. Trimming removed 4 bases at V and 4 bases at J, with 14 bases between. Germline values: CDR1 SGDLS, CDR2 YYNGEE. CDR3 in DNA: TGTGCCAGCAGCCCTTCTGGGGAGGGCTATGGCTACACCTTC. Translated, it gives CASSPSGEGYGYTF. The variable domain in full, with the rest retrieved from reference TRBV9 and TRBJ1-2, is DSGVTQTPKHLITATGQRVTLRCSPRSGDLSVYWYQQSLDQGLQFLIQYYNGEERAKGNILERFSAQQFPDLHSELNLSSLELGDSALYFCASSPSGEGYGYTFGSGTRLTVV.

The chain joins TRBV6-5 to TRBJ1-4, with TRBD1 matching 10 bases. Unmatched junction bases numbered 5, after V lost 5 bases and J lost 5 bases. Germline lookup yields CDR1 MNHEY and CDR2 SVGAGI. This CDR3 has 15 residues. The DNA of the CDR3 is TGTGCCAGCAGTCGGGACAGGGGACAAAATGAAAAACTGTTTTTT. Translation: CASSRDRGQNEKLFF.

The V and J genes are TRBV12-3 or TRBV12-4 and TRBJ1-1, with D possibly being TRBD1 (5 bases). The V gene lost 8 bases and the J gene lost 4 bases, with 11 bases spanning the gap. The CDR3 runs 12 residues. Here the CDR3 reads CASGKGITEAFF. CDR3 nucleotide sequence: TGTGCCAGCGGAAAGGGGATCACTGAAGCTTTCTTT.

V is TRBV5-1 and J is TRBJ2-5; 8 nucleotides match TRBD2. The CDR3 spans 14 residues. Germline CDR1 is SGHRS and CDR2 is YFSETQ. The J segment lost 1 base and the V segment lost 4 bases, leaving 3 bases of the junction unmatched. CDR3: CASSVGGAQETQYF. CDR3 coding DNA: TGCGCCAGCAGCGTCGGGGGGGCCCAAGAGACCCAGTACTTC.

This clone was observed a single time. Written as DNA, the CDR3 is TGTGCCAGCAGCTTAACTATAGGGAACACTGAAGCTTTCTTT. Translated, it gives CASSLTIGNTEAFF. The V call is TRBV7-2, the J call TRBJ1-1; no clear D. CDR3 size: 14 residues. CDR1 and CDR2 from the germline V gene are SGHTA and FQGNSA. V was pared by 2 bases and J by 1 base, with 8 bases between.

The rearrangement joins TRBV3-1 (or the pseudogene TRBV3-2) to TRBJ1-2; 7 nucleotides line up with TRBD1. Germline V gene sequence: CDR1 LGHDT, CDR2 YNNKEL (reference sequence). The CDR3 is 15 amino acids. Germline trimming cut 3 bases from V and 6 bases from J; bases unmatched to any gene: 10. This CDR3 reads CASSHSCRGNNGYTF. CDR3 DNA sequence: TGTGCCAGCAGCCACTCATGCAGGGGGAACAATGGCTACACCTTC.

The chain employs TRBV4-1 and TRBJ2-5; D uncertain. This CDR3 contains 14 residues. V was pared by 0 bases and J by 2 bases, with 7 bases between. Germline V gene lookup returns CDR1 MGHRA and CDR2 YSYEKL. Here the CDR3 DNA reads TGCGCCAGCAGCCAAGAGGGATTGCAAGAGACCCAGTACTTC. Amino acid sequence: CASSQEGLQETQYF.

The J gene is TRBJ2-7, the V gene TRBV28, with D uncertain. The CDR3 contains 12 residues. From germline, CDR1 is MDHEN and CDR2 SYDVKM. V was shortened by 10 bases and J by 0 bases, with 10 bases between the two germline ends. CDR3 in amino acids: CATRRDSYEQYF. The CDR3 region has the DNA TGTGCCACCCGAAGGGACTCCTACGAGCAGTACTTC.

This clone showed up just once. CDR3 DNA: TGTGCCAGTGCGGACAGGGACTATGGCTACACCTTC. Translated: CASADRDYGYTF. The chain employs TRBV19 and TRBJ1-2, with TRBD1 matching 8 bases. The length of the CDR3 is 12 residues. Germline lookup yields CDR1 LNHDA and CDR2 SQIVND (reference sequence). Losses at the gene ends were 8 bases for V and 3 bases for J; bases not matched to a gene: 2.

The rearrangement links TRBV11-2 to TRBJ2-7, with 9 bases identical to TRBD2. The germline V gene encodes CDR1 SGHAT and CDR2 FQNNGV. This CDR3 region has 15 residues. V was pared by 3 bases and J by 3 bases, with 6 bases of the junction left unmatched. The CDR3 sequence: CASSFATSGLYEQYF. Here the CDR3 DNA reads TGTGCCAGCAGCTTCGCGACTAGCGGACTCTACGAGCAGTACTTC.

As for this clone: Other DNA sequences within the sample encode an identical CDR3. This sequence joins TRBV28 and TRBJ1-6; 7 nucleotides line up with TRBD1. Germline V gene lookup returns CDR1 MDHEN and CDR2 SYDVKM. The CDR3 extends over 15 amino acids. J was trimmed by 5 bases and V by 5 bases; bases with no gene match: 6. CDR3 sequence reads: CASSPRDRDNSPLHF. CDR3 DNA: TGTGCCAGCAGTCCTAGGGACAGAGATAATTCACCCCTCCACTTT. The full variable domain, its missing parts supplied by reference TRBV28 and TRBJ1-6, is DVKVTQSSRYLVKRTGEKVFLECVQDMDHENMFWYRQDPGLGLRLIYFSYDVKMKEKGDIPEGYSVSREKKERFSLILESASTNQTSMYLCASSPRDRDNSPLHFGNGTRLTVT.

The chain recombines TRBV5-4 with TRBJ2-3; D gene uncertain. Trimming removed 4 bases from V and 3 bases from J, with 9 bases in between. The CDR3 covers 13 residues. Germline CDR1 and CDR2: SGHNT and YYREEE (reference sequence). The CDR3 is CASSQDRTDTQYF. The CDR3 DNA reads TGTGCCAGCAGCCAAGATAGAACAGATACGCAGTATTTT.

The chain joins TRBV12-3 or TRBV12-4 to TRBJ2-3, with no clear D. The CDR3 covers 13 residues. V was trimmed by 8 bases and J by 5 bases, leaving 14 bases between them. The CDR3, as DNA: TGTGCCAGCTCCTTGGTGCTCGTAGATACGCAGTATTTT. Amino acid sequence: CASSLVLVDTQYF.

V and J are TRBV28 and TRBJ1-1; the D is unclear. The CDR3 contains 13 residues. V lost 6 bases and J 2 bases, leaving 10 bases between the germline ends. Per germline, CDR1 MDHEN and CDR2 SYDVKM. CDR3 nucleotides: TGTGCCAGCAGCCCCCTGTATAACACTGAAGCTTTCTTT. Its protein product is CASSPLYNTEAFF.

The rearrangement joins TRBV7-6 to TRBJ2-1; TRBD1 agrees at 7 bases. The germline V gene has CDR1 SGHVS and CDR2 FNYEAQ. This CDR3 region has 13 residues. V gave up 3 bases and J gave up 8 bases; unmatched junction bases: 4. CDR3 coding DNA: TGTGCCAGCAGCTTTACAGGGGCCTATGAGCAGTTCTTC. It is translated as CASSFTGAYEQFF.

J is TRBJ2-7 and V is TRBV21-1. TRBV21-1 is labeled a pseudogene. CDR3 length: 15 residues. Written as DNA, the CDR3 is TGTGCCAGCAGCAGAGGGGTATGGTTATCCTACGAGCAGTACTTC. This sequence encodes CASSRGVWLSYEQYF.

This rearrangement joins TRBV19 to TRBJ1-5; TRBD1 matches 9 bases. Looked up from germline, CDR1 is LNHDA and CDR2 is SQIVND (reference sequence). With V trimmed by 4 bases and J by 7 bases, 8 bases remained unmatched. This CDR3 comprises 15 residues. The DNA of the CDR3 is TGTGCCAGTAGTACCCGGACAGGGGCCGGCCAGCCCCAGCATTTT. It encodes CASSTRTGAGQPQHF.

The chain links TRBV10-3 to TRBJ2-7; the match to TRBD1 covers 9 bases. Germline V gives CDR1 ENHRY, CDR2 SYGVKD. The ends lost 0 bases at V and 4 bases at J; junction bases unmatched: 4. CDR3 length: 15 residues. CDR3: CAISESRDRAYEQYF. DNA of the CDR3: TGTGCCATCAGTGAGTCCCGGGACAGGGCGTACGAGCAGTACTTC.

The rearrangement joins TRBV19 to TRBJ1-5; no firm D call. This CDR3 spans 16 amino acids. V lost 4 bases and J lost 2, with 15 bases in between. Germline V gene lookup returns CDR1 LNHDA and CDR2 SQIVND (reference sequence). The CDR3 bases are TGTGCCAGTAGTAACTCAAGGGTATCCGGCAATCAGCCCCAGCATTTT. Its translation: CASSNSRVSGNQPQHF. The whole variable domain, remainder taken from reference TRBV19 and TRBJ1-5, is DGGITQSPKYLFRKEGQNVTLSCEQNLNHDAMYWYRQDPGQGLRLIYYSQIVNDFQKGDIAEGYSVSREKKESFPLTVTSAQKNPTAFYLCASSNSRVSGNQPQHFGDGTRLSIL.

This sequence joins TRBV20-1 and TRBJ2-5; D gene unclear. Germline V CDR1 and CDR2: DFQATT, SNEGSKA (reference sequence). CDR3 size: 10 residues. The V end was cut by 7 bases, the J end by 5 bases, with 8 bases between. CDR3: CSGRSETQYF. In DNA form, the CDR3 reads TGCAGTGGCCGGTCGGAGACCCAGTACTTC.

The chain employs TRBV28 and TRBJ1-1; D gene uncertain. V lost 7 bases and J lost 4, with 13 bases in between. The CDR3 totals 13 residues. Germline V gives CDR1 MDHEN, CDR2 SYDVKM. In nucleotides, the CDR3 is TGTGCCAGCACCCTGTCCTCCCTCACTGAAGCTTTCTTT. Amino acid sequence: CASTLSSLTEAFF.

This clone showed up just once. The chain recombines TRBV6-5 with TRBJ2-1; 8 nucleotides agree with TRBD2. From germline, CDR1 is MNHEY and CDR2 SVGAGI. The J segment lost 4 bases and the V segment lost 0 bases, leaving 2 bases of the junction unmatched. This CDR3 has 15 residues. CDR3 sequence (DNA): TGTGCCAGCAGTTACTCAGCGGGGGCTTACAATGAGCAGTTCTTC. Protein product: CASSYSAGAYNEQFF.

The V gene is TRBV4-1, the J gene TRBJ1-2, with a tentative D call TRBD1 (5 bases). The CDR3 totals 15 residues. Trimming stripped 5 bases from V and 0 bases from J, with 13 bases between. Germline CDR1 and CDR2: MGHRA and YSYEKL. The CDR3 DNA reads as TGCGCCAGCAGCGAAACCGCACAGGCTAACTATGGCTACACCTTC. As protein: CASSETAQANYGYTF.